This T cell receptor (beta chain) was observed in a study of T cell responses to AZD1222 COVID-19 vaccine. A remark on this clone: As yet, its antigen is unknown.

General observations from the study: The CD4 TCRs associated with vaccination extended across spike and predominated at 160-218 and 743-854.

CDR3 length: 15 residues. From germline, CDR1 is SGHRS and CDR2 YFSETQ. Germline trimming cut 0 bases from V and 2 bases from J; bases unmatched to any gene: 4. Sequenced by immunoSEQ multiplex PCR; TCRdb stores in-frame clones only, minus some. The sample consists of around 120,000 clones, 85% to 95% of them appearing once. This material consisted of peripheral blood, taken on day 0 of AZD1222 vaccination. The chain couples TRBV5-1 to TRBJ2-5; 7 bases line up with TRBD1. This receptor was obtained from an adult in good health. The CDR3 reads CASSLAGTEQETQYF. CDR3 in DNA: TGCGCCAGCAGCTTGGCCGGGACAGAGCAAGAGACCCAGTACTTC.